Listed below are T cell receptor beta chains from one sample, sequenced in a study of blood T cell repertoires in COVID-19. TCRdb's copy holds only in-frame clones and misses some; the assay was immunoSEQ multiplex PCR. The sample has 85,000 to 130,000 clones; 90% to 95% are singletons. Sequences were obtained from peripheral blood. The receptors were gathered from a man aged 60-69 years with acute or convalescent COVID-19. Both conserved end residues are part of each CDR3. Fields, in order: D gene, clone size, V gene, J gene, CDR3 protein, CDR3 DNA. The D gene is left open where the match is weak. Size tells how often a clone was seen (once, few, many) or the class of an expanded clone, and some rows leave it out.

-	-	TRBV18	TRBJ1-4	CASSRGRGNEKLFF	TGTGCCAGCTCGAGGGGACGGGGGAATGAAAAACTGTTTTTT
-	-	TRBV19	TRBJ1-5	CASSILGRDNQPQHF	TGTGCCAGTAGTATCCTGGGGCGGGACAATCAGCCCCAGCATTTT
TRBD2	-	TRBV5-4	TRBJ2-5	CASSRTSEVQETQYF	TGTGCCAGCAGTCGGACTAGCGAGGTTCAAGAGACCCAGTACTTC
TRBD2	-	TRBV11-2	TRBJ2-1	CASSSGGFGTEQFF	TGTGCCAGCAGCTCCGGGGGGTTCGGGACTGAGCAGTTCTTC
-	-	TRBV7-2	TRBJ1-6	CASSLESGYNSPLHF	TGTGCCAGCAGCTTAGAATCAGGGTACAATTCACCCCTCCACTTT
-	-	TRBV3-1/TRBV3-2	TRBJ1-6	CASSLRGGNSPLHF	TGTGCCAGCAGCCTAAGAGGAGGAAATTCACCCCTCCACTTT
TRBD2	-	TRBV25-1	TRBJ2-6	CASSEYSGRPSGANVLTF	TGTGCCAGCAGTGAATATAGCGGGAGACCCTCTGGGGCCAACGTCCTGACTTTC
-	-	TRBV5-4	TRBJ2-6	CASSLDRLLSGANVLTF	TGTGCCAGCAGCTTGGACAGGTTGCTCTCTGGGGCCAACGTCCTGACTTTC
-	-	TRBV2	TRBJ2-7	CAVPSLRPYEQYF	TGTGCGGTTCCCAGTTTGAGGCCCTACGAGCAGTACTTC
-	-	TRBV27	TRBJ2-7	CASSSLRIGFSGEQYF	TGTGCCAGCAGTTCCCTCAGGATAGGGTTTTCGGGAGAGCAGTACTTC
TRBD1	-	TRBV7-3	TRBJ1-1	CASSSFRGPTEAFF	TGTGCCAGCAGCTCCTTCAGGGGGCCGACTGAAGCTTTCTTT
-	-	TRBV5-4	TRBJ1-5	CASSLDRASHQPQHF	TGTGCCAGCAGCTTGGACAGGGCGAGCCATCAGCCCCAGCATTTT
-	-	TRBV19	TRBJ1-4	CATKMQTNEKLFF	TGTGCCACTAAGATGCAAACTAATGAAAAACTGTTTTTT
TRBD1	few	TRBV5-4	TRBJ1-2	CASSLEGTEIGYTF	TGTGCCAGCAGCTTGGAAGGGACAGAAATAGGCTACACCTTC
TRBD1	-	TRBV16	TRBJ1-2	CASSRDRAGSTF	TGTGCCAGCAGCCGGGACAGGGCGGGCTCCACCTTC
TRBD1	-	TRBV6-1	TRBJ2-2	CASSKDRGPGELFF	TGTGCCAGCAGCAAGGACAGGGGGCCCGGGGAGCTGTTTTTT
-	-	TRBV7-3	TRBJ2-5	CASSPVGGEETQYF	TGTGCCAGCAGCCCGGTTGGGGGCGAAGAGACCCAGTACTTC